Following are 17 T cell receptor beta chains from one sample sequenced in a study of T cells after yellow fever vaccination (dated by TCRdb to between 2018 and 2021). The sample's treatment or condition label, in plain terms: live attenuated yellow fever vaccine strain. Receptor amplification or capture employed 5' RACE. Sequencing used an Illumina NovaSeq 6000. TCRdb passed the public sequencing reads through fastp at Q25 and MiXCR, retaining productive beta sequences. CDR3 protein sequences are deduplicated, and each keeps its most common genes and DNA. Within this sample are roughly 56,000 distinct CDR3 sequences, with around 6.1% of them counted one time only. Roughly 31% of the sample is held by the ten biggest clonotypes. The sequencing here drew on PBMCs, either bulk or a sorted T-cell subset (CD4+, CD8+, memory, or dextramer-sorted; not recorded which), taken on the day of the yellow fever booster vaccination. The source is a man between 18 and 29 years old who received the YFV17D yellow fever vaccine.

The sample holds many counts of this clonotype. The chain joins TRBV3-1 to TRBJ2-7; D may be TRBD1 or TRBD2 (6 bases each). The V gene's germline CDR1 is LGHDT and CDR2 YNNKEL (reference sequence). V lost 4 bases and J 5 bases, leaving 12 bases between the germline ends. CDR3 length: 13 amino acids. CDR3 coding DNA: TGTGCCAGCAGCCCCGGAAGGGGGGACGAGCAGTACTTC. This translates into CASSPGRGDEQYF.

This clonotype was found many times. This chain joins TRBV15 and TRBJ2-1; no clear D gene. CDR1 and CDR2 from the germline V gene are LNHNV and YYDKDF (reference sequence). Deletions cut 4 bases from V and 7 bases from J, with 14 bases between. The CDR3 has 14 amino acids. CDR3 region: CATSIDMAGNEQFF. The CDR3 DNA sequence: TGTGCCACCAGCATCGACATGGCCGGGAATGAGCAGTTCTTC.

This clonotype came up many times. The genes are TRBV7-2 and TRBJ2-1; D is ambiguous. Germline V gene data show CDR1 as SGHTA and CDR2 as FQGNSA. This CDR3 contains 14 residues. V was clipped by 2 bases and J by 15 bases, with 20 bases between them. The CDR3 DNA reads TGTGCCAGCAGCTTAATTTTTACTTTGAAGGGCAGGTTCTTC. Residues: CASSLIFTLKGRFF.

This clonotype has ten or more counts. V and J are TRBV13 and TRBJ2-5; D may correspond to TRBD1 or TRBD2 (5 bases each). CDR1 is PRHDT, CDR2 FYEKMQ, per germline (reference sequence). V gave up 7 bases and J gave up 4 bases, with 19 bases separating them. This CDR3 has 15 residues. The CDR3 DNA is TGTGCCAGCACAACCCGCCAGGGACGGCCAGAGACCCAGTACTTC. This codes for CASTTRQGRPETQYF.

This clonotype was observed many times. The rearrangement links TRBV10-3 to TRBJ2-5; TRBD1 matches 9 bases. The CDR3 covers 16 residues. Trimming took 4 bases from V and 5 from J; bases not matched to a gene: 11. The germline V gene has CDR1 ENHRY and CDR2 SYGVKD. CDR3 nucleotide sequence: TGTGCCATCAGTGGCCGCGAGGGACAGGGAGGGGAGACCCAGTACTTC. Translation gives CAISGREGQGGETQYF.

This clonotype came up many times. This chain links TRBV3-1 with TRBJ2-2; D call uncertain. The CDR3 has 10 amino acids. Deletions cut 8 bases from V and 6 bases from J, with 4 bases between. Germline assignment: CDR1 LGHDT and CDR2 YNNKEL (reference sequence). CDR3 DNA: TGTGCCAGCGGGTCCGGGGAGCTGTTTTTT. This encodes CASGSGELFF.

This clonotype was found many times. The chain joins TRBV6-6 to TRBJ2-4; D ambiguous. From germline, CDR1 is MNHNY and CDR2 SVGAGI (reference sequence). V gave up 2 bases and J gave up 0 bases, with 11 bases separating them. This CDR3 has 16 amino acids. CDR3 DNA sequence: TGTGCCAGCAGTTACAGGCATCCTCTAGCCAAAAACATTCAGTACTTC. It yields the protein CASSYRHPLAKNIQYF.

This clonotype has a count of ten or more. The rearrangement uses TRBV14 and TRBJ2-5; D ambiguous. The germline V gene encodes CDR1 SGHDN and CDR2 FVKESK. CDR3 size: 11 residues. V shed 2 bases and J shed 2 bases, with 0 bases lying between them. The CDR3 DNA reads as TGTGCCAGCAGCCAACAAGAGACCCAGTACTTC. It codes for CASSQQETQYF.

This clonotype was seen a handful of times. CDR3 residues: CAVTNTGELFF. The CDR3 bases are TGTGCCGTAACGAACACCGGGGAGCTGTTTTTT. The chain has TRBV2 and TRBJ2-2; D gene ambiguous. V was pared by 11 bases and J by 0 bases, with 4 bases between. The CDR3 consists of 11 residues. Germline CDR1 and CDR2: SNHLY and FYNNEI. Complete variable domain (other parts from reference TRBV2 and TRBJ2-2): EPEVTQTPSHQVTQMGQEVILRCVPISNHLYFYWYRQILGQKVEFLVSFYNNEISEKSEIFDDQFSVERPDGSNFTLKIRSTKLEDSAMYFCAVTNTGELFFGEGSRLTVL.

The chain joins TRBV2 to TRBJ2-1; D is ambiguous. Trimming left V 4 bases short and J 2 bases short, with 3 bases between. This CDR3 comprises 12 residues. CDR1 is SNHLY, CDR2 FYNNEI, per germline. As DNA, the CDR3 is TGTGCCAGCAGTGGACCCTACAATGAGCAGTTCTTC. Translating it yields CASSGPYNEQFF.

This clonotype showed up just a few times. V is TRBV5-1 and J is TRBJ1-5, with TRBD1 matching 7 bases. CDR1 SGHRS and CDR2 YFSETQ come from the germline V gene. There are 13 residues in the CDR3. The J segment lost 12 bases and the V segment lost 4 bases, leaving 10 bases of the junction unmatched. CDR3 in amino acids: CASSRNTGELQHF. In nucleotides, the CDR3 is TGCGCCAGCAGCCGAAACACAGGGGAGCTCCAGCATTTT.

This clonotype was seen at least ten times. The V call is TRBV6-5, the J call TRBJ2-7; D remains unclear. Germline values: CDR1 MNHEY, CDR2 SVGAGI. V was shortened by 0 bases and J by 5 bases, with 8 bases between the two germline ends. The CDR3 is made up of 13 amino acids. For the CDR3, the DNA is TGTGCCAGCAGTTACTCCCAGCTGGACGAGCAGTACGTC. Protein: CASSYSQLDEQYV.

The sample holds many counts of this clonotype. The chain recombines TRBV18 with TRBJ2-3, with 8 nucleotides matching TRBD1. This CDR3 region has 15 residues. The junction had 4 bases not matched to a gene; V was cut back by 3 bases and J by 2 bases. Germline CDR1 KGHSH, CDR2 LQKENI. The CDR3 loop is CASSPDRAFTDTQYF. For the CDR3, the DNA is TGTGCCAGCTCACCGGACAGGGCTTTCACAGATACGCAGTATTTT.

This clonotype was counted a few times. J is TRBJ1-1 and V is TRBV27, with D unresolved. From germline, CDR1 is MNHEY and CDR2 SMNVEV (reference sequence). Trimming shortened V by 7 bases and J by 0 bases, and 15 bases separated the two germline ends. This CDR3 has 15 residues. CDR3 sequence (DNA): TGTGCCAGCAATGTGAGGGATTTAATGAACACTGAAGCTTTCTTT. As protein: CASNVRDLMNTEAFF.

This clonotype was counted between two and nine times. V gene TRBV10-3 combines with J gene TRBJ2-3; either TRBD1 or TRBD2 may fit D (6 bases each). CDR1 is ENHRY and CDR2 is SYGVKD in the germline V gene. V was clipped by 7 bases and J by 4 bases, with 15 bases between them. There are 14 residues in the CDR3. CDR3 DNA: TGTGCCATCACGGAGGGGGGCCCAGCAGATACGCAGTATTTT. Its translation is CAITEGGPADTQYF.

Turning to this clonotype: This clone may be a read error of a much larger clone one base away. The gene calls are TRBV12-3 or TRBV12-4 and TRBJ2-7; tentatively, D is TRBD1 or TRBD2 (5 bases each). The CDR3 sequence is 11 residues long. Trimming removed 6 bases at V and 3 bases at J, with 6 bases between. This CDR3 is CASRGVYEQYF. CDR3 DNA: TGTGCCAGCAGGGGGGTCTACGAGCAGTACTTC.

This clonotype was picked up many times. The chain is built from TRBV11-2 and TRBJ2-5; 8 bases agree with TRBD2. V gave up 3 bases and J gave up 1 base; unmatched junction bases: 7. This CDR3 is built from 16 residues. Germline CDR1 and CDR2: SGHAT and FQNNGV. DNA of the CDR3: TGTGCCAGCAGCTTGTTAGCGGGGACACCCCAAGAGACCCAGTACTTC. As protein: CASSLLAGTPQETQYF.